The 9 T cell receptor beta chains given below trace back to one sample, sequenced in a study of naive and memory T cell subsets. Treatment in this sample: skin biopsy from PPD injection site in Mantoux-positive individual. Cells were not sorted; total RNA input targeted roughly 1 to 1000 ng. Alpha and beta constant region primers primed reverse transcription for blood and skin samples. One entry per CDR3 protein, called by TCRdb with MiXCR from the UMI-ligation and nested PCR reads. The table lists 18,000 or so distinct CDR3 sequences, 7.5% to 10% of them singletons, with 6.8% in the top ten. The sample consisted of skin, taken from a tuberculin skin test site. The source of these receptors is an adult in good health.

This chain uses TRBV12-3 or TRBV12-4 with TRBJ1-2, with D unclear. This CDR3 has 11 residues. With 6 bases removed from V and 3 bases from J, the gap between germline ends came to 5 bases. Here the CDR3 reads CASRLYYGYTF. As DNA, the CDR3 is TGTGCCAGCAGGCTGTACTATGGCTACACCTTC.

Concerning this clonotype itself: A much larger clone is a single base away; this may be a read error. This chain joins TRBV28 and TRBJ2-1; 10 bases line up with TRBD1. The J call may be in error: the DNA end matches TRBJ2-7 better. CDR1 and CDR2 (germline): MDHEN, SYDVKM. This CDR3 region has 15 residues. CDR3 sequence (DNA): TGTGCCAGCAGTTTACGGGACAGGGGTTGGTGGGAGCAGTACTTC. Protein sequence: CASSLRDRGWWEQYF.

CDR3 amino acids: CASMTDKAFF. CDR3 in DNA: TGCGCCAGCATGACAGACAAAGCTTTCTTT. This sequence joins TRBV10-2 and TRBJ1-1, with D maybe TRBD1 (5 bases). Germline-derived CDR1 and CDR2 are WSHSY and SAAADI. This CDR3 has 10 amino acids. V was trimmed by 7 bases and J by 9 bases, leaving 9 bases between them.

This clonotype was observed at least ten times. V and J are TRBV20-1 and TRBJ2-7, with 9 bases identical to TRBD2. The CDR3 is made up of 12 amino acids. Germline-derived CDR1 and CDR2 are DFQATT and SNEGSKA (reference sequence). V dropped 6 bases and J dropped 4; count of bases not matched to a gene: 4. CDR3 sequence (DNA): TGCAGTGCCAGACTAGCGGAATACGAGCAGTACTTC. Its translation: CSARLAEYEQYF.

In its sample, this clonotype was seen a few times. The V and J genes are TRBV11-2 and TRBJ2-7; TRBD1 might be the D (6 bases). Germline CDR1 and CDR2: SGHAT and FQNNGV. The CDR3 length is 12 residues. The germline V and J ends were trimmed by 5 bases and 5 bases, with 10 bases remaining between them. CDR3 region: CASSPTGHEQYF. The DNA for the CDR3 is TGTGCCAGCAGCCCTACAGGGCACGAGCAGTACTTC.

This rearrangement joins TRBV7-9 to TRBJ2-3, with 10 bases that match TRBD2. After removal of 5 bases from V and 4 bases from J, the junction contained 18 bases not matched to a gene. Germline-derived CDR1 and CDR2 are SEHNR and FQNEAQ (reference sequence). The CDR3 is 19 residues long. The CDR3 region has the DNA TGTGCCAGCAGCCCTGAAGGGGCGCTAGCGGGAGCTACCCCAGATACGCAGTATTTT. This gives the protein CASSPEGALAGATPDTQYF.

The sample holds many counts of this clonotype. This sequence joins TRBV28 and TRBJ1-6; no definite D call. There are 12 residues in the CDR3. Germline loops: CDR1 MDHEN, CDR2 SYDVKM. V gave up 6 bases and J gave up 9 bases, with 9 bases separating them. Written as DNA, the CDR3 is TGTGCCAGCAGGGAGTCGGGTTCACCCCTCCACTTT. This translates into CASRESGSPLHF.

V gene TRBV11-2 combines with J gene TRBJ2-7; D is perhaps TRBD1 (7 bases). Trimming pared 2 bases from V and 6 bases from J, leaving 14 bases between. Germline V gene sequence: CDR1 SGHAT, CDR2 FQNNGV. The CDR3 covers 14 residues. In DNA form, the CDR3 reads TGTGCCAGCAGCTTACAACAGGGGAGGAGCGAGCAGTACTTC. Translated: CASSLQQGRSEQYF.

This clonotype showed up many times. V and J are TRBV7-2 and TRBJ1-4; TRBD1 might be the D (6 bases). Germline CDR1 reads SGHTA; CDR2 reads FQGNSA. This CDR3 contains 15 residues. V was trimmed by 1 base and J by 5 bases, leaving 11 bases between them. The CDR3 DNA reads TGTGCCAGCAGCTTAGGACAGGTTCGAAATGAAAAACTGTTTTTT. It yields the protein CASSLGQVRNEKLFF.